Presented here are 23 T cell receptor beta chains from one specimen sequenced in a study of T-cell memory formation after mild COVID-19. TCRdb independently ran MiXCR on the 5' RACE reads; one entry per CDR3 protein. Of about 250,000 distinct CDR3 sequences listed, just over 15% are singletons. The sequencing sample was made of PBMCs or a T cell subset sorted from them (not recorded which). The receptor set was obtained from an adult woman who had mild COVID-19 (a few samples of this study predate the infection). Cell type and time point are not known.

This clonotype was seen only a few times. V gene TRBV6-5 combines with J gene TRBJ2-1; 10 positions match TRBD2. This CDR3 spans 15 amino acids. The V gene end was trimmed by 6 bases and the J gene end by 7 bases; junction bases not matched to a gene: 9. Germline loops: CDR1 MNHEY, CDR2 SVGAGI. DNA for the CDR3: TGTGCCAGCAGCCCAGGACTAGCGGCGAGAAATGAGCAGTTCTTC. Residues: CASSPGLAARNEQFF.

The chain has TRBV11-3 and TRBJ2-2, with 9 bases fitting TRBD2. J lost 3 bases, V lost 5 bases, and 7 bases had no gene match. From germline, CDR1 is SGHNT and CDR2 YENEEA. The CDR3 extends over 16 amino acids. DNA of the CDR3: TGTGCCAGCAGCCCAGGGACTAGCATAGACACCGGGGAGCTGTTTTTT. Translated, it gives CASSPGTSIDTGELFF.

The sample holds a few counts of this clonotype. The chain joins TRBV9 to TRBJ2-3; 11 nucleotides agree with TRBD2. Germline V gives CDR1 SGDLS, CDR2 YYNGEE. This CDR3 region has 15 residues. The V and J ends lost 4 bases and 2 bases, in that order; junction bases with no gene match: 3. The CDR3, as DNA: TGTGCCAGCAGCTTGGGACTAGCGGACACAGATACGCAGTATTTT. Protein product: CASSLGLADTDTQYF.

The chain couples TRBV28 to TRBJ1-1; possible D gene TRBD1, 6 bases. Germline V gene data show CDR1 as MDHEN and CDR2 as SYDVKM. V lost 8 bases to trimming and J lost 0 bases, with 10 bases between them. There are 13 residues in the CDR3. CDR3 in amino acids: CASGGALNTEAFF. Here the CDR3 DNA reads TGTGCCAGCGGGGGGGCGTTGAACACTGAAGCTTTCTTT.

This clonotype was seen more than once but under ten times. The chain has TRBV5-1 and TRBJ1-1; D gene uncertain. This CDR3 comprises 14 residues. The germline CDR1 and CDR2 sequences are SGHRS and YFSETQ. V shed 1 base and J shed 2 bases, with 9 bases lying between them. The CDR3 coding sequence is TGCGCCAGCAGCTTGACGACGGCTAACACTGAAGCTTTCTTT. This gives the protein CASSLTTANTEAFF.

This clonotype has more than one count but fewer than ten. J is TRBJ1-2 and V is TRBV6-5, with D hard to call. The ends were cut back, 5 bases at V and 2 bases at J, with 9 bases in the middle. The germline V gene has CDR1 MNHEY and CDR2 SVGAGI. The CDR3 sequence is 13 residues long. The CDR3 bases are TGTGCCAGCAGTGCAAGGGAGAACTATGGCTACACCTTC. It codes for CASSARENYGYTF.

This clonotype was recorded a few times. This chain's CDR3 is CASSIGDQETQYF. The CDR3 DNA reads TGTGCCAGCAGCATCGGGGACCAAGAGACCCAGTACTTC. V is TRBV6-1 and J is TRBJ2-5, with D possibly matching TRBD2 (5 bases). CDR1 and CDR2 (germline): MNHNS, SASEGT. The CDR3 is made up of 13 amino acids. V was clipped by 6 bases and J by 0 bases, with 8 bases between them.

The chain couples TRBV7-2 to TRBJ1-3, with D unclear. CDR1 and CDR2 from the germline V gene are SGHTA and FQGNSA. CDR3 length: 15 residues. Between the trimmed V and J ends, which lost 5 bases and 0 bases, there was a span of 11 bases. CDR3 DNA: TGTGCCAGCAGCCCCCGGTTGATCTCTGGAAACACCATATATTTT. The encoded protein is CASSPRLISGNTIYF.

The J gene is TRBJ2-3, the V gene TRBV9; possible D gene TRBD2, 5 bases. Trimming cost V 5 bases and J 0 bases, with 10 bases left between them. The CDR3 has 14 amino acids. The germline V gene encodes CDR1 SGDLS and CDR2 YYNGEE. The CDR3 DNA is TGTGCCAGCAGTCCGGGAATTAGCACAGATACGCAGTATTTT. Protein sequence: CASSPGISTDTQYF.

The genes are TRBV20-1 and TRBJ2-1, with a weak D call TRBD2 (6 bases). V dropped 1 base and J dropped 7 bases, with 17 bases sitting between them. The CDR3 sequence is 15 residues long. CDR1 is DFQATT and CDR2 is SNEGSKA in the germline V gene (reference sequence). The CDR3 is CSARVGTGDGNEQFF. CDR3 nucleotide sequence: TGCAGTGCTAGAGTGGGGACGGGAGATGGAAATGAGCAGTTCTTC.

This clonotype has only a few counts. This chain joins TRBV4-1 and TRBJ1-1; TRBD1 might be the D (5 bases). The germline V gene has CDR1 MGHRA and CDR2 YSYEKL. The CDR3 consists of 16 residues. V dropped 0 bases and J dropped 0 bases, with 11 bases sitting between them. Here the CDR3 DNA reads TGCGCCAGCAGCCAAGATGACGCCAGGGTGAACACTGAAGCTTTCTTT. This encodes CASSQDDARVNTEAFF.

The gene calls are TRBV29-1 and TRBJ2-7, with D possibly matching TRBD1 (5 bases). This CDR3 is built from 12 residues. Germline-derived CDR1 and CDR2 are SQVTM and ANQGSEA. The V end lost 4 bases, the J end lost 4 bases, and 11 bases lay between the germline ends. The CDR3 DNA follows: TGCAGCGTTGTAAGGGGCACGTACGAGCAGTACTTC. The encoded protein is CSVVRGTYEQYF.

This sequence joins TRBV29-1 and TRBJ1-1; D ambiguous. Germline CDR1 and CDR2: SQVTM and ANQGSEA. This CDR3 comprises 14 residues. V lost 1 base to trimming and J lost 6 bases, with 15 bases between them. CDR3 nucleotide sequence: TGCAGCGTTGAAGGCCATGTGGGTAGGGCTGAAGCTTTCTTT. Its translation is CSVEGHVGRAEAFF.

This clonotype was seen only a few times. V is TRBV28 and J is TRBJ2-3; D ambiguous. The V gene's germline CDR1 is MDHEN and CDR2 SYDVKM. The CDR3 runs 15 residues. V shed 2 bases and J shed 1 base, with 10 bases lying between them. The CDR3 spells CASSLGQRRTDTQYF. As DNA, the CDR3 is TGTGCCAGCAGTTTAGGGCAGAGACGCACAGATACGCAGTATTTT.

This clonotype was detected a few times. The chain uses TRBV7-3 and TRBJ2-2; D is undetermined. The germline V gene has CDR1 SGHTA and CDR2 FQGTGA. CDR3 length: 15 residues. Trimming left V 3 bases short and J 1 base short, with 9 bases between. CDR3 in amino acids: CASSFNPRNTGELFF. The CDR3 DNA is TGTGCCAGCAGCTTCAACCCCAGGAACACCGGGGAGCTGTTTTTT.

This clonotype was detected a few times. The rearrangement joins TRBV4-3 to TRBJ1-2, with TRBD1 matching over 9 bases. This CDR3 has 14 residues. Germline V CDR1 and CDR2: LGHNA, YSLEER. Trimming removed 4 bases from V and 10 bases from J; junction bases left unmatched: 10. The CDR3 protein is CASSRTGGLGDYTF. In DNA, the CDR3 is TGCGCCAGCAGCCGTACAGGGGGCCTGGGCGACTACACCTTC.

This clonotype has only a few counts. The chain carries TRBV5-5 and TRBJ2-5; D not resolved. V was pared by 8 bases and J by 4 bases, with 21 bases between. CDR1 and CDR2 from the germline V gene are SGHKS and YYEKEE (reference sequence). This CDR3 comprises 15 residues. In DNA form, the CDR3 reads TGTGCCAGTGAACTCCGAATGCTGGCACGAGAGACCCAGTACTTC. The encoded protein is CASELRMLARETQYF.

This clonotype turned up a few times. The CDR3 sequence: CASSRITSAGADTQYF. For the CDR3, the DNA is TGTGCCAGCAGCCGGATCACTAGCGCCGGGGCGGATACGCAGTATTTT. The rearrangement joins TRBV14 to TRBJ2-3, with 7 positions matching TRBD2. The CDR3 runs 16 residues. Germline V lookup: CDR1 SGHDN, CDR2 FVKESK. V shed 4 bases, J shed 6 bases, and the junction held 13 bases outside the gene matches.

This clonotype was seen only a few times. The chain couples TRBV6-5 to TRBJ2-3; the D is unclear. CDR3 size: 14 residues. V was pared by 4 bases and J by 4 bases, with 12 bases between. Germline V gene sequence: CDR1 MNHEY, CDR2 SVGAGI. In nucleotides, the CDR3 is TGTGCCAGCAGTTTGGGCCGCGGCGCAGATACGCAGTATTTT. Encoded protein: CASSLGRGADTQYF.

This clonotype was detected a few times. This chain joins TRBV5-4 and TRBJ2-6, with unresolved D. V was clipped by 0 bases and J by 0 bases, with 4 bases between them. CDR1 and CDR2 from the germline V gene are SGHNT and YYREEE (reference sequence). CDR3 length equals 15 residues. The CDR3 protein is CASSLGYSGANVLTF. The CDR3 DNA follows: TGTGCCAGCAGCTTGGGTTACTCTGGGGCCAACGTCCTGACTTTC.

This chain joins TRBV9 and TRBJ1-6; D gene uncertain. This CDR3 is 15 amino acids long. The germline CDR1 and CDR2 sequences are SGDLS and YYNGEE. V was cut by 0 bases and J by 3 bases, with 7 bases left in between. The CDR3 here is CASSVEVDYNSPLHF. The CDR3 nucleotides are TGTGCCAGCAGCGTAGAAGTAGACTATAATTCACCCCTCCACTTT. Full variable domain (remainder filled in from reference TRBV9 and TRBJ1-6): DSGVTQTPKHLITATGQRVTLRCSPRSGDLSVYWYQQSLDQGLQFLIQYYNGEERAKGNILERFSAQQFPDLHSELNLSSLELGDSALYFCASSVEVDYNSPLHFGNGTRLTVT.

The chain has TRBV9 and TRBJ2-5; a weak D match, TRBD2 (6 bases). This CDR3 spans 15 amino acids. The germline CDR1 and CDR2 sequences are SGDLS and YYNGEE. Trimming shortened V by 4 bases and J by 2 bases, and 15 bases separated the two germline ends. CDR3 in DNA: TGTGCCAGCAGCCTCCGCGGGGAGGCACAAGAGACCCAGTACTTC. Amino acid sequence: CASSLRGEAQETQYF.

The chain has TRBV6-2 or TRBV6-3 and TRBJ2-7; the D is unclear. Trimming shortened V by 5 bases and J by 10 bases, and 15 bases separated the two germline ends. There are 12 residues in the CDR3. CDR1 MNHEY and CDR2 SVGEGT come from the germline V gene. The CDR3 bases are TGTGCCAGCAGTGCCACGCGACCGCGACAGTACTTC. It specifies CASSATRPRQYF.